Listed below are T cell receptor beta chains from one sample, sequenced in a study of shared clonotypes between healthy human individuals. TCRdb keeps only in-frame clones here, not all; method: immunoSEQ multiplex PCR. The sample carries around 580,000 clones, roughly 98% recorded once. The sequenced material came from naive CD8+ T cells sorted from blood. These receptors all stem from a man aged 25 to 45 in good health. The CDR3 runs from the conserved cysteine through the conserved F or W. Each record gives: V gene, D gene, clone size, J gene, CDR3 protein, CDR3 DNA. The D gene is left open where the match is weak. Clone size is stated in some rows and not others, as once, few, many or a class when expanded.

>TRBV6-1|-|-|TRBJ2-3
CASSEWRSPTDTQYF
TGTGCCAGCAGTGAATGGCGTAGTCCCACAGATACGCAGTATTTT
>TRBV14|-|-|TRBJ2-7
CASSRKLSYEQYF
TGTGCCAGCAGCCGCAAACTCTCCTACGAGCAGTACTTC
>TRBV28|TRBD2|-|TRBJ2-1
CAPVGGSTPYNEQFF
TGTGCCCCCGTGGGCGGGAGTACCCCCTACAATGAGCAGTTCTTC
>TRBV7-7|TRBD1|-|TRBJ2-2
CASSLAQGPNTGELFF
TGTGCTAGCAGCTTAGCACAGGGGCCTAACACCGGGGAGCTGTTTTTT
>TRBV28|-|-|TRBJ1-1
CASSGYVGQANTEAFF
TGTGCCAGCAGTGGCTATGTGGGACAAGCCAACACTGAAGCTTTCTTT
>TRBV11-2|TRBD1|-|TRBJ2-1
CASSLELGSYRGTEQFF
TGTGCCAGCAGCTTAGAACTTGGATCTTACAGGGGCACTGAGCAGTTCTTC
>TRBV5-1|-|-|TRBJ2-5
CASRHLLDSQETQYF
TGCGCCAGCAGACATCTTCTGGACAGTCAAGAGACCCAGTACTTC
>TRBV5-6|-|-|TRBJ1-4
CASSLSRVGPTNEKLFF
TGTGCCAGCAGCTTGTCCAGGGTGGGCCCAACTAATGAAAAACTGTTTTTT
>TRBV12-5|-|-|TRBJ2-1
CASDDAGMEQFF
TGTGCTAGCGACGACGCGGGGATGGAGCAGTTCTTC
>TRBV15|-|once|TRBJ2-4
CATSTDRGTSYNIQYF
TGTGCCACCAGCACCGACCGGGGGACATCCTACAACATTCAGTACTTC
>TRBV5-6|TRBD2|-|TRBJ2-7
CASSQEPGLAYEQYF
TGTGCCAGCAGCCAGGAGCCGGGACTAGCCTACGAGCAGTACTTC
>TRBV4-1|-|-|TRBJ2-2
CASSQEKLENTGELFF
TGCGCCAGCAGCCAGGAAAAATTGGAGAACACCGGGGAGCTGTTTTTT
>TRBV5-4|-|few|TRBJ1-1
CASSLEGLNTEAFF
TGTGCCAGCAGCTTGGAGGGTTTGAACACTGAAGCTTTCTTT
>TRBV27|TRBD2|-|TRBJ2-7
CASSFTLAGAYEQYF
TGTGCCAGCAGTTTTACCCTAGCGGGAGCCTACGAGCAGTACTTC
>TRBV2|-|-|TRBJ2-7
CASSWILVAYEQYF
TGTGCCAGCAGCTGGATTCTGGTGGCATACGAGCAGTACTTC
>TRBV29-1|-|-|TRBJ2-7
CSVEYDSPYEQYF
TGCAGCGTTGAGTACGATTCTCCCTACGAGCAGTACTTC
>TRBV2|TRBD1|-|TRBJ1-5
CASSEERDRWRPQHF
TGTGCCAGCAGTGAGGAACGGGACAGATGGAGGCCCCAGCATTTT
>TRBV11-2|TRBD1|-|TRBJ2-2
CASSLVGGAWSGELFF
TGTGCCAGCAGCTTAGTAGGGGGCGCGTGGTCCGGGGAGCTGTTTTTT
>TRBV7-6|TRBD2|once|TRBJ2-2
CASSFFTSANTGELFF
TGTGCCAGCAGCTTTTTCACTAGCGCGAACACCGGGGAGCTGTTTTTT
>TRBV5-6|TRBD1|-|TRBJ1-2
CASSLTIMGQHYGYTF
TGTGCCAGCAGCCTGACGATCATGGGACAGCACTATGGCTACACCTTC
>TRBV27|-|-|TRBJ2-2
CASSLGRNTGELFF
TGTGCCAGCAGTTTGGGTAGGAACACCGGGGAGCTGTTTTTT
>TRBV6-5|-|-|TRBJ2-1
CASSYFITGDGKQFF
TGTGCCAGCAGTTACTTCATCACGGGCGATGGGAAGCAGTTCTTC
>TRBV2|-|-|TRBJ1-5
CASRGSNQPQHF
TGTGCCAGCAGGGGAAGCAATCAGCCCCAGCATTTT
>TRBV19|-|-|TRBJ2-7
CASSMTPGRHPYEQYF
TGTGCCAGTAGTATGACCCCAGGCAGGCATCCCTACGAGCAGTACTTC
>TRBV27|-|-|TRBJ1-5
CASRRSSNQPQHF
TGTGCCAGCAGAAGAAGCAGTAATCAGCCCCAGCATTTT
>TRBV27|-|-|TRBJ2-7
CASSLLAGRLWNEQYF
TGTGCCAGCAGTTTATTGGCGGGACGACTCTGGAACGAGCAGTACTTC
>TRBV11-2|-|-|TRBJ2-5
CASSQHLGGIQETQYF
TGTGCCAGCAGCCAACATTTGGGGGGTATCCAAGAGACCCAGTACTTC
>TRBV19|-|-|TRBJ2-7
CASSPSASYEQYF
TGTGCCAGTAGTCCATCCGCCTCCTACGAGCAGTACTTC
>TRBV7-9|TRBD2|once|TRBJ2-1
CASSPPTGGDYNEQFF
TGTGCCAGCAGCCCCCCGACGGGGGGGGACTACAATGAGCAGTTCTTC
>TRBV7-9|-|once|TRBJ2-1
CASSLGQDQFF
TGTGCCAGCAGCTTAGGGCAGGATCAGTTCTTC
>TRBV11-2|-|-|TRBJ2-7
CASSLESGLGSYEQYF
TGTGCCAGCAGCTTAGAAAGCGGTCTAGGTTCCTACGAGCAGTACTTC
>TRBV7-9|-|-|TRBJ2-6
CASSSRERGAGANVLTF
TGTGCCAGCAGCTCGCGTGAAAGGGGCGCGGGGGCCAACGTCCTGACTTTC
>TRBV27|-|once|TRBJ2-7
CASSPTGPTYEQYF
TGTGCCAGCAGCCCGACGGGACCGACCTACGAGCAGTACTTC
>TRBV27|-|-|TRBJ2-7
CASSLSFGRTDYEQYF
TGTGCCAGCAGTTTAAGTTTTGGGAGAACCGACTACGAGCAGTACTTC
>TRBV21-1|-|-|TRBJ2-2
CASSKARGGNPGELFF
TGTGCCAGCAGCAAAGCGCGGGGAGGGAACCCCGGGGAGCTGTTTTTT
>TRBV30|TRBD1|-|TRBJ1-5
CAWSEGTGGQPQHF
TGTGCCTGGAGTGAGGGGACAGGAGGTCAGCCCCAGCATTTT
>TRBV28|TRBD1|-|TRBJ2-7
CASSTGGRSYEQYF
TGTGCCAGCTCTACAGGGGGCCGCTCCTACGAGCAGTACTTC
>TRBV5-4|-|-|TRBJ2-1
CASSLSWSSYNEQFF
TGTGCCAGCAGCTTGAGCTGGAGCTCCTACAATGAGCAGTTCTTC
>TRBV4-3|TRBD1|-|TRBJ2-7
CASSQGQGQEGTYEQYF
TGCGCCAGCAGCCAAGGACAGGGACAGGAAGGGACCTACGAGCAGTACTTC
>TRBV7-9|-|-|TRBJ1-5
CASSFGLSEGRPQHF
TGTGCCAGCAGCTTTGGGCTTTCGGAGGGGAGGCCCCAGCATTTT
>TRBV27|-|-|TRBJ2-7
CASSLSLPSYEQYF
TGTGCCAGCAGTTTATCCCTTCCCTCCTACGAGCAGTACTTC